These T cell receptor beta chains were read from a single sample in a study of cytomegalovirus exposure and HLA in healthy donors. Only in-frame clones appear in the TCRdb table, and some are missing; sequencing was by immunoSEQ multiplex PCR. The table lists under 150,000 clones, around 79% of them singletons. Sequencing used PBMCs. The origin of the receptors is a male donor in good health and CMV-seronegative. Both conserved end residues are part of each CDR3. Each record gives: clone size, J gene, D gene, V gene, CDR3 protein, CDR3 DNA. The D gene is left open where the match is weak. The size of a clone is reported for some rows only, either as once, few or many, or as a class for expanded clones.

-,TRBJ2-7,-,TRBV29-1,CSVEGAGAPEQYF,TGCAGCGTTGAGGGCGCGGGGGCGCCCGAGCAGTACTTC
once,TRBJ1-2,TRBD1,TRBV30,CAWKSTGVGGYTF,TGTGCCTGGAAATCTACAGGGGTGGGTGGCTACACCTTC
-,TRBJ1-4,TRBD1,TRBV2,CASSLGQHPTTNEKLFF,TGTGCCAGCAGCTTGGGACAGCATCCAACAACTAATGAAAAACTGTTTTTT
-,TRBJ2-3,TRBD2,TRBV11-2,CASSYGLAGGLGRDTQYF,TGTGCCAGCAGCTACGGACTAGCGGGGGGGCTTGGTCGAGATACGCAGTATTTT
-,TRBJ1-4,-,TRBV5-4,CASSPGGFGATNEKLFF,TGTGCCAGCAGCCCAGGAGGGTTTGGGGCGACTAATGAAAAACTGTTTTTT
-,TRBJ2-6,-,TRBV9,CASSGREALSGANVLTF,TGTGCCAGCAGCGGCCGGGAAGCCCTCTCTGGGGCCAACGTCCTGACTTTC
-,TRBJ1-5,TRBD1,TRBV7-2,CASSLGSQTGLNQPQHF,TGTGCCAGCAGCTTAGGTAGTCAGACAGGGCTCAATCAGCCCCAGCATTTT
-,TRBJ2-7,-,TRBV29-1,CSVVDRRGSEQYF,TGCAGCGTTGTAGACAGGAGAGGGAGCGAGCAGTACTTC
-,TRBJ2-1,-,TRBV9,CASSTTTSPYNEQFF,TGTGCCAGCAGCACGACGACTTCCCCCTACAATGAGCAGTTCTTC
-,TRBJ2-7,TRBD2,TRBV5-6,CASSPGLRGGAYEQYF,TGTGCCAGCAGCCCCGGACTTCGCGGGGGAGCCTACGAGCAGTACTTC
-,TRBJ2-1,TRBD2,TRBV4-2,CASSPGLGRNEQFF,TGTGCCAGCAGTCCGGGACTAGGACGCAATGAGCAGTTCTTC
once,TRBJ1-3,-,TRBV6-5,CASSYSQAQRNTIYF,TGTGCCAGCAGTTACTCACAGGCTCAAAGAAACACCATATATTTT
once,TRBJ2-5,TRBD2,TRBV11-2,CASSLGGRGETQYF,TGTGCCAGCAGCTTAGGGGGGAGGGGAGAGACCCAGTACTTC
-,TRBJ1-1,-,TRBV6-5,CASSITGNTEAFF,TGTGCCAGCAGCATAACAGGTAACACTGAAGCTTTCTTT
-,TRBJ2-1,TRBD2,TRBV9,CASSVGGSVSNEQFF,TGTGCCAGCAGCGTAGGCGGGAGCGTCTCCAATGAGCAGTTCTTC
-,TRBJ2-1,TRBD2,TRBV4-1,CASSQLAGPAYNEQFF,TGCGCCAGCAGCCAACTAGCGGGACCTGCCTACAATGAGCAGTTCTTC
-,TRBJ1-1,-,TRBV30,CAWSYSSEAFF,TGTGCCTGGAGTTATAGCAGTGAAGCTTTCTTT
-,TRBJ2-3,TRBD2,TRBV15,CATSYKRTSGVTDTQYF,TGTGCCACCAGCTACAAGAGGACTAGCGGGGTCACAGATACGCAGTATTTT
once,TRBJ2-3,-,TRBV5-1,CASSLGSTPPQYF,TGCGCCAGCAGCTTGGGTAGCACCCCTCCGCAGTATTTT
-,TRBJ1-1,-,TRBV6-6,CASSKTVDTEAFF,TGTGCCAGCAGCAAGACAGTGGACACTGAAGCTTTCTTT
-,TRBJ1-2,TRBD1,TRBV4-1,CASSQDPWTGDNYGYTF,TGCGCCAGCAGCCAAGACCCCTGGACAGGGGATAACTATGGCTACACCTTC
-,TRBJ2-3,TRBD2,TRBV19,CASSIGGVYTDTQYF,TGTGCCAGTAGTATCGGGGGGGTTTACACAGATACGCAGTATTTT
-,TRBJ2-7,-,TRBV7-8,CASSLAFFETPSYEQYF,TGTGCCAGCAGCTTAGCATTCTTTGAGACACCCTCCTACGAGCAGTACTTC
-,TRBJ2-7,TRBD1,TRBV19,CASTPDRVRSYEQYF,TGTGCCAGTACACCCGACAGGGTTCGCTCCTACGAGCAGTACTTC
-,TRBJ2-3,-,TRBV2,CASRILQGADTQYF,TGTGCCAGCAGGATTTTACAGGGTGCAGATACGCAGTATTTT
-,TRBJ1-1,-,TRBV20-1,CSARAEAEAFF,TGCAGTGCTAGGGCCGAAGCTGAAGCTTTCTTT
-,TRBJ1-2,-,TRBV29-1,CSVVRGANYGYTF,TGCAGCGTTGTCAGGGGTGCCAACTATGGCTACACCTTC
-,TRBJ1-1,TRBD1,TRBV6-5,CASSSLRRGRNTEAFF,TGTGCCAGCAGTTCCCTTAGGAGGGGGCGGAACACTGAAGCTTTCTTT
-,TRBJ1-5,-,TRBV9,CASSVDGRGNQPQHF,TGTGCCAGCAGCGTAGACGGCAGGGGCAATCAGCCCCAGCATTTT
-,TRBJ1-4,-,TRBV7-3,CASSLYAGQGEKLFF,TGTGCCAGCAGCTTATACGCGGGGCAGGGTGAAAAACTGTTTTTT
-,TRBJ2-5,TRBD1,TRBV5-6,CASSLAADRGVEETQYF,TGTGCCAGCAGCTTGGCCGCCGACAGGGGGGTGGAAGAGACCCAGTACTTC
-,TRBJ2-2,-,TRBV4-1,CASSRDLGGTGELFF,TGCGCCAGCAGCCGAGACCTAGGCGGTACCGGGGAGCTGTTTTTT
-,TRBJ2-1,TRBD2,TRBV5-1,CASSLVAGGQNEQFF,TGCGCCAGCAGCTTGGTAGCGGGGGGTCAAAATGAGCAGTTCTTC